This entry is about one T cell receptor (beta chain). Its antigen is unidentified. This may be a read error: a much more frequent sequence differs by one nucleotide. The sample is drawn from a study of T cells in Graves' hyperthyroidism and ophthalmopathy. Amplified TCR beta CDR3 regions came from RNA transcripts. The HTBI primer set drove a first-round RT-PCR of the TCR CDR3. One entry per CDR3 protein, called by TCRdb with MiXCR from the multiplex PCR reads. The table includes 490,000 or so distinct CDR3 sequences, 15% to 20% detected once. Germline V gene data show CDR1 as SGHRS and CDR2 as YFSETQ. The CDR3 has 14 residues. Study-level findings and limits: Most thyroid-expanded clonotypes above 0.001 were also found in blood.

Uncontrolled infections, other autoimmune diseases, pregnancy or lactation led to exclusion of patients. The material sequenced was blood. The V call is TRBV5-1, the J call TRBJ2-7; D is perhaps TRBD1 or TRBD2 (5 bases each). The sequence was collected from a woman younger than 45 with Graves' ophthalmopathy. The DNA for the CDR3 is TGCGCCAGCAGCCGGGACCCCCAGGTCTACGAGCGGTACTTC. Its translation is CASSRDPQVYERYF. Full variable domain (rest looked up from reference TRBV5-1 and TRBJ2-7): KAGVTQTPRYLIKTRGQQVTLSCSPISGHRSVSWYQQTPGQGLQFLFEYFSETQRNKGNFPGRFSGRQFSNSRSEMNVSTLELGDSALYLCASSRDPQVYERYFGPGTRLTVT.